This passage covers 19 T cell receptor beta chains from one sample sequenced in a study of shared clonotypes between healthy human individuals. Only in-frame clones appear in the TCRdb table, and some are missing; sequencing was by immunoSEQ multiplex PCR. The sample contains about 1.5 million clones, around 98% of which appear only once. The specimen sequenced was naive CD4+ T cells sorted from blood. The subset: CD45RA+ positively selected. The receptor source for this set is a man aged 30-40 years in good health.

The V gene is TRBV7-9, the J gene TRBJ2-5; 9 bases agree with TRBD2. CDR3 length equals 15 residues. Germline assignment: CDR1 SEHNR and CDR2 FQNEAQ (reference sequence). With V trimmed by 5 bases and J by 4 bases, 8 bases remained unmatched. The CDR3 region has the DNA TGTGCCAGCAGCACCGGCGGACTAGCGACAGAGACCCAGTACTTC. Translating it yields CASSTGGLATETQYF.

The chain carries TRBV27 and TRBJ2-2, with TRBD1 matching 8 bases. V shed 4 bases and J 0 bases; nucleotides not matched to a gene: 7. CDR3 length: 17 residues. The V gene's germline CDR1 is MNHEY and CDR2 SMNVEV (reference sequence). CDR3: CASSSRTGTANTGELFF. DNA for the CDR3: TGTGCCAGCAGTTCCCGGACAGGGACTGCGAACACCGGGGAGCTGTTTTTT.

A note on this clone: This sample also contains other DNA sequences that code for the same CDR3. The chain uses TRBV7-3 and TRBJ2-2, with D possibly called TRBD1 or TRBD2 (5 bases each). CDR1 and CDR2 from the germline V gene are SGHTA and FQGTGA. V was trimmed by 3 bases and J by 6 bases, leaving 5 bases between them. This CDR3 has 12 residues. The CDR3: CASSLGAGELFF. For the CDR3, the DNA is TGTGCCAGCAGCTTGGGGGCCGGGGAGCTGTTTTTT.

The chain links TRBV28 to TRBJ1-5; maybe TRBD1 (5 bases). The CDR3 consists of 14 residues. CDR1 is MDHEN, CDR2 SYDVKM, per germline. The V gene lost 4 bases and the J gene lost 5 bases, with 12 bases spanning the gap. The CDR3 sequence is CASSWGPPDQPQHF. CDR3 sequence (DNA): TGTGCCAGCAGTTGGGGACCGCCGGATCAGCCCCAGCATTTT. The full variable domain, rest sourced from reference TRBV28 and TRBJ1-5, is DVKVTQSSRYLVKRTGEKVFLECVQDMDHENMFWYRQDPGLGLRLIYFSYDVKMKEKGDIPEGYSVSREKKERFSLILESASTNQTSMYLCASSWGPPDQPQHFGDGTRLSIL.

On this clone itself: Other nucleotide sequences from this sample produce the same CDR3. The chain carries TRBV28 and TRBJ2-1; D unresolved. The germline V gene has CDR1 MDHEN and CDR2 SYDVKM. The CDR3 consists of 12 residues. V dropped 3 bases and J dropped 7 bases, with 7 bases sitting between them. The CDR3 region has the DNA TGTGCCAGCAGTTTGGTAGGGAATGAGCAGTTCTTC. Its translation: CASSLVGNEQFF.

V and J are TRBV18 and TRBJ2-1, with 11 bases matching TRBD2. This CDR3 contains 15 residues. J was trimmed by 4 bases and V by 5 bases; bases with no gene match: 4. CDR1 and CDR2 (germline): KGHSH, LQKENI. The CDR3 spells CASSKTSGDYNEQFF. In DNA, the CDR3 is TGTGCCAGCTCAAAGACTAGCGGGGATTACAATGAGCAGTTCTTC.

This chain uses TRBV10-1 with TRBJ2-5; 8 bases are a match to TRBD2. Germline trimming cut 2 bases from V and 4 bases from J; bases unmatched to any gene: 9. This CDR3 comprises 16 residues. Germline CDR1 reads WNHNN; CDR2 reads SYGVQD (reference sequence). The CDR3 protein is CASSETPGGRRETQYF. The CDR3 bases are TGCGCCAGCAGTGAGACCCCGGGGGGGCGTCGAGAGACCCAGTACTTC.

J is TRBJ2-7 and V is TRBV5-1; possibly TRBD1 for D (5 bases). Germline V gene data show CDR1 as SGHRS and CDR2 as YFSETQ. The V gene lost 4 bases and the J gene lost 7 bases, with 15 bases spanning the gap. CDR3 size: 13 residues. CDR3 DNA: TGCGCCAGCAGCAGGACACGGAAGGGTGAGCAGTACTTC. Protein product: CASSRTRKGEQYF.

This rearrangement joins TRBV27 to TRBJ2-2, with D perhaps TRBD2 (6 bases). Trimming shortened V by 7 bases and J by 6 bases, and 18 bases separated the two germline ends. This CDR3 is 15 amino acids long. Germline values: CDR1 MNHEY, CDR2 SMNVEV (reference sequence). The CDR3: CASKIGPRRAGELFF. The DNA of the CDR3 is TGTGCCAGCAAAATCGGGCCCCGGAGGGCCGGGGAGCTGTTTTTT.

J is TRBJ1-1 and V is TRBV28; perhaps TRBD1 as D (6 bases). Trimming cost V 8 bases and J 0 bases, with 19 bases left between them. The CDR3 has 16 amino acids. CDR1 is MDHEN, CDR2 SYDVKM, per germline. The CDR3 loop reads CASLTSGAFMNTEAFF. As DNA, the CDR3 is TGTGCCAGCCTCACCTCGGGGGCTTTCATGAACACTGAAGCTTTCTTT.

J is TRBJ1-5 and V is TRBV2; D possibly corresponds to TRBD1 (5 bases). V shed 1 base and J shed 6 bases, with 13 bases lying between them. This CDR3 has 15 residues. Germline lookup yields CDR1 SNHLY and CDR2 FYNNEI. In DNA, the CDR3 is TGTGCCAGCAGTGAAGGTCGCCCGAGGGGTCAGCCCCAGCATTTT. Residues: CASSEGRPRGQPQHF.

The chain couples TRBV5-1 to TRBJ2-5, with D unclear. Germline CDR1 SGHRS, CDR2 YFSETQ. This CDR3 comprises 15 residues. V dropped 1 base and J dropped 1 base, with 11 bases sitting between them. As DNA, the CDR3 is TGCGCCAGCAGCTTGATAGGAGCCAGCCAAGAGACCCAGTACTTC. Encoded protein: CASSLIGASQETQYF.

The chain is built from TRBV28 and TRBJ2-7; maybe TRBD1 (5 bases). Germline CDR1 MDHEN, CDR2 SYDVKM. The V gene lost 3 bases and the J gene lost 2 bases, with 8 bases spanning the gap. CDR3 length equals 13 residues. CDR3 sequence reads: CASSFQTAYEQYF. As DNA, the CDR3 is TGTGCCAGCAGTTTCCAGACAGCCTACGAGCAGTACTTC.

This chain joins TRBV6-1 and TRBJ1-3; no definite D call. V lost 1 base and J lost 5, with 9 bases in between. Germline V lookup: CDR1 MNHNS, CDR2 SASEGT. The length of the CDR3 is 14 residues. The CDR3 region is CASSEGVGRNTIYF. CDR3 sequence (DNA): TGTGCCAGCAGTGAAGGGGTAGGGAGAAACACCATATATTTT.

The chain is built from TRBV10-3 and TRBJ2-1, with 8 bases matching TRBD1. Trimming took 10 bases from V and 8 from J; bases not matched to a gene: 10. This CDR3 region has 13 residues. From germline, CDR1 is ENHRY and CDR2 SYGVKD. CDR3 protein: CANRQGIIDEQFF. The CDR3 DNA is TGTGCCAACCGACAGGGGATTATAGATGAGCAGTTCTTC.

This chain connects TRBV5-1 to TRBJ1-1, with D uncertain. CDR3 length: 15 residues. Germline V CDR1 and CDR2: SGHRS, YFSETQ. Trimming removed 4 bases at V and 3 bases at J, with 16 bases between. The CDR3 region has the DNA TGCGCCAGCAGCCGCCGGGCCCAAGGCGACACTGAAGCTTTCTTT. Translating gives CASSRRAQGDTEAFF.

The chain has TRBV10-1 and TRBJ2-2; D gene uncertain. CDR1 is WNHNN, CDR2 SYGVQD, per germline (reference sequence). V was trimmed by 5 bases and J by 6 bases, leaving 7 bases between them. This CDR3 is 12 amino acids long. CDR3: CASSSEAGELFF. CDR3 bases: TGCGCCAGCAGTTCAGAGGCCGGGGAGCTGTTTTTT.

The chain joins TRBV18 to TRBJ2-5; D may correspond to TRBD1 or TRBD2 (5 bases each). Germline-derived CDR1 and CDR2 are KGHSH and LQKENI. CDR3 length: 15 residues. Trimming cost V 2 bases and J 5 bases, with 15 bases left between them. DNA for the CDR3: TGTGCCAGCTCACCAGCCGGGACCCTCGGGGAGACCCAGTACTTC. This sequence encodes CASSPAGTLGETQYF. Using reference TRBV18 and TRBJ2-5 for the parts outside the CDR3, the full variable domain is NAGVMQNPRHLVRRRGQEARLRCSPMKGHSHVYWYRQLPEEGLKFMVYLQKENIIDESGMPKERFSAEFPKEGPSILRIQQVVRGDSAAYFCASSPAGTLGETQYFGPGTRLLVL.

This clone was found once. The same CDR3 is also encoded by other DNA sequences in this sample. The chain combines TRBV7-9 with TRBJ2-3, with a weak D call TRBD1 (6 bases). Germline CDR1 is SEHNR and CDR2 is FQNEAQ (reference sequence). Trimming took off 3 bases at V and 2 bases at J, with 9 bases between the two ends. The length of the CDR3 is 14 residues. CDR3: CASSFGQYTDTQYF. Written as DNA, the CDR3 is TGTGCCAGCAGCTTCGGACAGTACACAGATACGCAGTATTTT.